What follows is one T cell receptor (beta chain) and its context. Its antigen is currently unknown. The source of the sample is a study of T cell responses to AZD1222 COVID-19 vaccine. The CDR3 is made up of 16 amino acids. Germline values: CDR1 MDHEN, CDR2 SYDVKM. V shed 1 base and J shed 2 bases, with 14 bases lying between them. General study points: Spike was spanned by vaccine-associated CD4 TCRs, which were dominant at 160-218 and 743-854. Baseline serostatus was positive in only a handful of AZD1222 recipients.

The method was immunoSEQ multiplex PCR; TCRdb's version includes in-frame clones alone and lacks a portion of them. This table holds 150,000 to 180,000 clones, roughly nine tenths found once. V gene TRBV28 combines with J gene TRBJ1-1, with D possibly matching TRBD1 (6 bases). The origin of this receptor is an adult in good health. The sequences come from peripheral blood, collected on day 0 of MenACWY control vaccination. This chain's CDR3 is CASSLSGGVINTEAFF. The CDR3 nucleotides are TGTGCCAGCAGTTTATCGGGGGGCGTGATCAACACTGAAGCTTTCTTT.